This T cell receptor (beta chain) was observed in a study of spatial heterogeneity in lung cancer (dated by TCRdb to between 2019 and 2020). For context, the study as a whole: The donors were around 69 patients from the lung TRACERx cohort who had early-stage, untreated non-small cell lung cancer. Follow-up PBMC samples were sequenced whenever available, with the median time to follow-up being approximately 2 years after resection. Beta-chain transcripts were consistently detected in greater numbers than alpha-chain transcripts, which likely reflected higher beta-chain transcript abundance. In the raw uncorrected reads, each unique combination of TCR and UMI appeared more than ten times on average. In non-small cell lung cancer, the study quantitatively compared TCR alpha and beta repertoires across several tumor regions, matched nontumor lung, and blood. The study linked features of the TCR repertoire to counts of nonsynonymous mutations, which were determined by whole-exome sequencing of tumor tissue. Both alpha and beta chains were TCR-sequenced in about 240 tumor regions, approximately 64 matched nontumor lung samples and around 54 PBMC samples obtained at surgery.

From cysteine to phenylalanine, the CDR3 is 14 amino acids long. Kept here is only the CDR3 DNA, which spans 42 bases and is read in frame from base 1. V loses 7 bases, J loses 8 bases, and the germline ends lie 19 bases apart. CDR1 and CDR2 (MNHEY, SVGEGT) derive from the germline V gene. The time point label on this specimen signifies: blood at routine non-recurrence follow-up after resection. For TCR sequencing, whole RNA was extracted from tumor and nontumor lung tissue, or from cryopreserved PBMC samples, and no cell sorting was done. Only patients for whom sufficient RNA was available from at least two tumor regions were selected for TCR sequencing. What the research found in general, with its limitations: Ubiquitous expanded tumor TCRs were found in blood more often at tumor resection than at routine follow-up. Confirming at a functional level the hypothesis that regional TCRs recognize regional mutations was considered to require additional single-cell paired TCR alpha and beta sequencing. Comparisons of baseline and follow-up blood repertoires included only about 15 patients.

Libraries were made using 5' RACE. The sequencer listed for this sample is NextSeq 500. To allow correction of PCR and sequencing errors, the TCR library protocol tagged every TCR cDNA molecule with a unique molecular identifier. As for the original processing: TCR identification, UMI-based error correction and CDR3 extraction were all carried out with Decombinator tools. TCRs above a frequency of 2 per 1,000, corresponding to the top 1% of the tumor frequency distribution, were defined as expanded. Each repertoire was subsampled 100 times to 5,000 TCRs, after which Renyi diversity was computed with the R vegan package. CDR3 similarity networks were constructed using string-kernel similarity of amino acid triplets, with links drawn between CDR3s whose pairwise similarity was above 0.82. TCRdb reprocessing: public reads trimmed at Q25 with fastp, clones called with MiXCR, in-frame beta chains kept. Under each unique CDR3 protein, matching rows form one entry showing the most common genes and DNA. In this record, the V and J calls reflect TCRdb's handling and not the investigators' own analysis. The sample table shows under 25,000 distinct CDR3 sequences, and 9% to 10% are seen once. The top ten clonotypes cover around 34% of the sample.

Ten or more counts support this clonotype. The antigen it recognizes is unknown. Base-call qualities are not available, and no considerably larger clone is one nucleotide away. The TCR comes from a female donor with early-stage non-small cell lung cancer. The material was PBMCs, obtained at follow-up. The chain uses TRBV6-2 or TRBV6-3 and TRBJ2-3; there is no confident call for the D gene. This receptor has the CDR3 CASNIQDRPATQYF. The sequenced DNA is TGTGCCAGCAACATCCAGGACCGCCCGGCTACGCAGTATTTT.